This T cell receptor beta chain is drawn from a study of CD8 T cells in ankylosing spondylitis. Findings of the study overall: Made up of eight highly homologous variants, a TCR beta motif appeared characteristic of ankylosing spondylitis blood. Past studies reported some motif variants in reactive arthritis synovial fluid and blood.

CDR1 SQVTM and CDR2 ANQGSEA come from the germline V gene. Trimming cost V 4 bases and J 2 bases, with 6 bases left between them. The CDR3 has 12 amino acids. This clonotype has just a few counts. Its antigen is undetermined. Library preparation for TCR beta used quantitative 5'-RACE with molecular barcodes. One entry per CDR3 protein results from TCRdb running MiXCR on the 5' RACE reads. This repertoire shows about 240,000 distinct CDR3 sequences, roughly a quarter found once; its top ten account for around 0.58%. The clonotype originates from a male donor with ankylosing spondylitis or in good health (not recorded which). Sequenced: blood, either unsorted or a sorted T cell fraction (not recorded which). J is TRBJ1-5 and V is TRBV29-1; no clear D gene. This CDR3 is CSVGWGNQPQHF. The DNA for the CDR3 is TGCAGCGTTGGTTGGGGCAATCAGCCCCAGCATTTT.